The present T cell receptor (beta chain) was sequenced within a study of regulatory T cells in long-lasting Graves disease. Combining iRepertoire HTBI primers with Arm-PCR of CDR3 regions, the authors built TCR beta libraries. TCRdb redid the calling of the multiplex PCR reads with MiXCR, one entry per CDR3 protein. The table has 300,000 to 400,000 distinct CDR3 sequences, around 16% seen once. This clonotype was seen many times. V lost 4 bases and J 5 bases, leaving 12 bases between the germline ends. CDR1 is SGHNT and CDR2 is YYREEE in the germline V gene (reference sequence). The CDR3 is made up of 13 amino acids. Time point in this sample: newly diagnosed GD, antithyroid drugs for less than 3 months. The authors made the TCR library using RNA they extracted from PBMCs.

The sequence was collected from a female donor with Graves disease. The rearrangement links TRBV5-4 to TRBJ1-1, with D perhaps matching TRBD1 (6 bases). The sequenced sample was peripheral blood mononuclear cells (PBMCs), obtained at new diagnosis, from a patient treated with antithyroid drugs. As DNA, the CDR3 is TGTGCCAGCAGCGACCTAGGGGGGACTGAAGCTTTCTTT. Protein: CASSDLGGTEAFF.